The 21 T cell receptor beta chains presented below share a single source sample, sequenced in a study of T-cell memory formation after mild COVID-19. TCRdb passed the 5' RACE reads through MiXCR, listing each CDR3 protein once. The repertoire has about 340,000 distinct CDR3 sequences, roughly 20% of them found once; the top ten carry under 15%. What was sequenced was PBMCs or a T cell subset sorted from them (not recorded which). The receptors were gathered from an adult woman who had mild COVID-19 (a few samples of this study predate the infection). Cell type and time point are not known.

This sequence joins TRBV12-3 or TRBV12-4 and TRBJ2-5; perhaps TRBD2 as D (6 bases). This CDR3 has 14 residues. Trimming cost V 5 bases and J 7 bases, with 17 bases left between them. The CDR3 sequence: CASSRTGGSGTQYF. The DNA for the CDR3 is TGTGCCAGCAGTAGGACCGGGGGAAGCGGGACCCAGTACTTC.

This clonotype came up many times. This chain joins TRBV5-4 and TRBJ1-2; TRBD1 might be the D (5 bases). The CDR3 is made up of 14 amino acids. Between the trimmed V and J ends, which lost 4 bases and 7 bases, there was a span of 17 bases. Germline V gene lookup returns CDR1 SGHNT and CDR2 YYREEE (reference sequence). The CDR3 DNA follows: TGTGCCAGCAGCGACATATCAGTTCAGGGTGGCTACACCTTC. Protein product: CASSDISVQGGYTF.

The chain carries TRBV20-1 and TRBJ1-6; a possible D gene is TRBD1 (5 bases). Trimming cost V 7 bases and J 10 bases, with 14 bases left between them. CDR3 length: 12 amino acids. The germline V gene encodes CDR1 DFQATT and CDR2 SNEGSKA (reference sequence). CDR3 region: CSVAGGDSPLHF. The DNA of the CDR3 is TGCAGTGTCGCGGGAGGGGACTCACCCCTCCACTTT.

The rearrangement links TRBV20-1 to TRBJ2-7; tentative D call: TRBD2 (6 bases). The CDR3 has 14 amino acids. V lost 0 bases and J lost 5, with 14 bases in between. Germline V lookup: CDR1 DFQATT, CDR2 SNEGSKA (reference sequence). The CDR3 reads CSARDQGLYNEQYF. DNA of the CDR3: TGCAGTGCTAGAGATCAAGGACTATACAACGAGCAGTACTTC.

This CDR3 is CASSLYGGPGELFF. The CDR3 DNA reads TGTGCCAGCAGCTTATACGGGGGCCCCGGGGAGCTGTTTTTT. The chain joins TRBV7-6 to TRBJ2-2, with D perhaps matching TRBD1 or TRBD2 (6 bases each). The germline V and J ends were trimmed by 2 bases and 6 bases, with 10 bases remaining between them. CDR1 SGHVS and CDR2 FNYEAQ come from the germline V gene. The length of the CDR3 is 14 residues.

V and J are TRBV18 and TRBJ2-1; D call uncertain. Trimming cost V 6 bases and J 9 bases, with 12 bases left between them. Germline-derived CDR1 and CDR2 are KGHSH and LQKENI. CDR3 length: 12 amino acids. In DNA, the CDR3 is TGTGCCAGCTCCCGGCCGGACCCTGAGCAGTTCTTC. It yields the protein CASSRPDPEQFF.

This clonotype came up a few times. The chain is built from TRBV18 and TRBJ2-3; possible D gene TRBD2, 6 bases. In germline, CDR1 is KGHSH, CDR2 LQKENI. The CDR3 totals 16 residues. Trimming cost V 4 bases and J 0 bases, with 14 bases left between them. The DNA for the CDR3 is TGTGCCAGCTCACGGAGGCTAGCGCAGAGCACAGATACGCAGTATTTT. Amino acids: CASSRRLAQSTDTQYF.

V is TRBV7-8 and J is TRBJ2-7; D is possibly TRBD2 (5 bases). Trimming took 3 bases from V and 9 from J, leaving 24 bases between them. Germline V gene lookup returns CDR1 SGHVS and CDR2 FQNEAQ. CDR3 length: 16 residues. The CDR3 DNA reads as TGTGCCAGCAGCTTGTGGGGAGAAGCACCTATCCCTGGGCAGTACTTC. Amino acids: CASSLWGEAPIPGQYF.

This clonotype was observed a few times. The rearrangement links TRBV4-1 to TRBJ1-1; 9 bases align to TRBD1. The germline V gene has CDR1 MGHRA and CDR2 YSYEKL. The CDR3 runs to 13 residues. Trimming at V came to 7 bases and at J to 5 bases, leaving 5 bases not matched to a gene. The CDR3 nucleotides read TGCGCCAGCATGATAGACAGGGGGACTGAAGCTTTCTTT. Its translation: CASMIDRGTEAFF.

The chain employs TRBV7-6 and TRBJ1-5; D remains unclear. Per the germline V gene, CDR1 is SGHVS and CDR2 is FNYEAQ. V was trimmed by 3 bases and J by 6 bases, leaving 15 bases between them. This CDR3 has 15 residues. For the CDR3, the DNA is TGTGCCAGCAGCTTTTCGGCCCTGAGCGGTCAGCCCCAGCATTTT. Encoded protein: CASSFSALSGQPQHF.

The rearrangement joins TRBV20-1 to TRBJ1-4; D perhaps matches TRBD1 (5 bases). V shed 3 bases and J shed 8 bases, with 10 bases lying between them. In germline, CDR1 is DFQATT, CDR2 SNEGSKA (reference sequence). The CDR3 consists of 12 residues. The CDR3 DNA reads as TGCAGTGCTAGCCAGGGTGGAGAAAAACTGTTTTTT. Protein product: CSASQGGEKLFF.

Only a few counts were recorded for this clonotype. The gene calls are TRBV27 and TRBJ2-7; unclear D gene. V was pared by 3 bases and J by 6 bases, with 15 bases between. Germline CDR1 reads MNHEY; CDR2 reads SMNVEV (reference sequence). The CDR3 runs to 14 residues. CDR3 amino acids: CASSFRQYGSEQYF. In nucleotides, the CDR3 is TGTGCCAGCAGTTTTAGGCAATACGGGTCCGAGCAGTACTTC.

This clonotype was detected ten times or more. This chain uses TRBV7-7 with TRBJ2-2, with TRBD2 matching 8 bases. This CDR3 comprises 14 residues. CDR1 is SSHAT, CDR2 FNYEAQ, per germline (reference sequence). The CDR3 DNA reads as TGTGCTACTAAAAGCGGGGGTAACACCGGGGAGCTGTTTTTT. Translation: CATKSGGNTGELFF.

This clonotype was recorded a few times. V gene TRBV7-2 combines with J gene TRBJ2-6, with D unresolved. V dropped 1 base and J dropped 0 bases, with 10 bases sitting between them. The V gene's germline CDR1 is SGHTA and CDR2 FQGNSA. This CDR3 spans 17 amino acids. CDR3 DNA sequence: TGTGCCAGCAGCTTAGACAGTTCTTTCTCTGGGGCCAACGTCCTGACTTTC. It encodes CASSLDSSFSGANVLTF.

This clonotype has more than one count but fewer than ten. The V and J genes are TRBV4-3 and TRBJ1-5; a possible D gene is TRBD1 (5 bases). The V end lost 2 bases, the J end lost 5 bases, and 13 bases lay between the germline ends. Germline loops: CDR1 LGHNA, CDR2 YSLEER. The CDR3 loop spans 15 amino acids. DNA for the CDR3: TGCGCCAGCAGCCAAACGGGAAGGGGTGATCAGCCCCAGCATTTT. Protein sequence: CASSQTGRGDQPQHF.

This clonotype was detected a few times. The CDR3 sequence: CASSSGWGYEQYF. The CDR3 bases are TGTGCCAGCAGCTCGGGCTGGGGTTACGAGCAGTACTTC. The V call is TRBV7-3, the J call TRBJ2-7; D uncertain. This CDR3 spans 13 amino acids. The ends were cut back, 4 bases at V and 4 bases at J, with 11 bases in the middle. Germline V gene data show CDR1 as SGHTA and CDR2 as FQGTGA.

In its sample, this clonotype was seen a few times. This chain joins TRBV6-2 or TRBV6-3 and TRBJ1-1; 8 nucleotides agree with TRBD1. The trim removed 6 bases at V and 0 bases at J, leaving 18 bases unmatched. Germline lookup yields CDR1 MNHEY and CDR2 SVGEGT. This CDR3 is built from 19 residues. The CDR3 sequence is CASRPWTEGTGLMNTEAFF. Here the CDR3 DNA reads TGTGCCAGCAGACCTTGGACGGAGGGGACAGGACTCATGAACACTGAAGCTTTCTTT.

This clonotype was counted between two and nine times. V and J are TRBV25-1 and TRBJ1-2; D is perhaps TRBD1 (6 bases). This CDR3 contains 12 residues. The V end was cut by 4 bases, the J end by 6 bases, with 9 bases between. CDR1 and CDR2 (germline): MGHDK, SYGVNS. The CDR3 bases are TGTGCCAGCAGTGTGGGACACCATGGCTACACCTTC. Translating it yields CASSVGHHGYTF.

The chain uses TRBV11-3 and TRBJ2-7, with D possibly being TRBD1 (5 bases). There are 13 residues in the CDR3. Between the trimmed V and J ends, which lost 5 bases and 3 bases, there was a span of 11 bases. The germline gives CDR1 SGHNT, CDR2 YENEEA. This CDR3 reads CASSPRQNYEQYF. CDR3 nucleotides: TGTGCCAGCAGCCCACGACAGAACTACGAGCAGTACTTC. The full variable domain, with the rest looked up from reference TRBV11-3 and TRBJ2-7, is EAGVVQSPRYKIIEKKQPVAFWCNPISGHNTLYWYLQNLGQGPELLIRYENEEAVDDSQLPKDRFSAERLKGVDSTLKIQPAELGDSAVYLCASSPRQNYEQYFGPGTRLTVT.

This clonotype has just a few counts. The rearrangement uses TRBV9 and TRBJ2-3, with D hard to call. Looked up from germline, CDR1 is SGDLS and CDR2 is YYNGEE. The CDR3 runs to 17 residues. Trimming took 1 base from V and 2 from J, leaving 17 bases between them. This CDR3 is CASSVRATSYLTDTQYF. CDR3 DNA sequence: TGTGCCAGCAGCGTACGCGCTACCAGTTACCTCACAGATACGCAGTATTTT.

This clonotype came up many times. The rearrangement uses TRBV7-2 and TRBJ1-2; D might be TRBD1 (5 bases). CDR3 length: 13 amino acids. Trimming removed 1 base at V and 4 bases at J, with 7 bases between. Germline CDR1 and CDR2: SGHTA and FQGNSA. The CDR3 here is CASSLGQSYGYTF. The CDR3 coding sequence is TGTGCCAGCAGCTTAGGACAGAGCTATGGCTACACCTTC.